These 27 T cell receptor beta chains were all obtained from the same sample, sequenced in a study of T-cell memory formation after mild COVID-19. TCRdb processed the 5' RACE reads anew with MiXCR; each CDR3 protein has one entry. The repertoire includes about 260,000 distinct CDR3 sequences, around 15% of them detected once, and 22% sits in the top ten. The material sequenced was PBMCs or a T cell subset sorted from them (not recorded which). The receptors were sampled from a man aged 18 to 29 who had mild COVID-19 (a few samples of this study predate the infection). Cell type and time point are not known.

This clonotype was found a few times. This chain joins TRBV20-1 and TRBJ1-3; no clear D. CDR1 DFQATT and CDR2 SNEGSKA come from the germline V gene (reference sequence). The ends were cut back, 0 bases at V and 0 bases at J, with 12 bases in the middle. The CDR3 is 16 residues long. This CDR3 is CSARDLRRNSGNTIYF. The CDR3 DNA reads TGCAGTGCTAGAGATCTGCGACGGAACTCTGGAAACACCATATATTTT.

V usage is TRBV5-1 and J usage is TRBJ2-5; 7 bases match TRBD2. Per the germline V gene, CDR1 is SGHRS and CDR2 is YFSETQ. Unmatched junction bases numbered 7, after V lost 5 bases and J lost 3 bases. The CDR3 length is 14 residues. CDR3 in amino acids: CASRTSSEEETQYF. The CDR3 DNA reads as TGCGCCAGCAGGACTAGCTCTGAGGAAGAGACCCAGTACTTC.

The J gene is TRBJ1-2, the V gene TRBV29-1; D ambiguous. The germline V gene has CDR1 SQVTM and CDR2 ANQGSEA. With 3 bases removed from V and 8 bases from J, the gap between germline ends came to 13 bases. CDR3 size: 12 residues. CDR3 nucleotides: TGCAGCGTTGAGAGGTATAAAGGAGGCTACACCTTC. Its translation is CSVERYKGGYTF. Based on the CDR3 plus reference TRBV29-1 and TRBJ1-2, the full variable domain is SAVISQKPSRDICQRGTSLTIQCQVDSQVTMMFWYRQQPGQSLTLIATANQGSEATYESGFVIDKFPISRPNLTFSTLTVSNMSPEDSSIYLCSVERYKGGYTFGSGTRLTVV.

The chain couples TRBV9 to TRBJ1-5; 7 nucleotides match TRBD1. V trimming: 3 bases; J trimming: 3 bases; junction bases outside the gene matches: 18. The CDR3 consists of 19 residues. The germline V gene encodes CDR1 SGDLS and CDR2 YYNGEE. CDR3 amino acids: CASSARGMGTGTDNQPQHF. The CDR3 bases are TGTGCCAGCAGCGCACGAGGGATGGGAACCGGGACAGACAATCAGCCCCAGCATTTT.

This clonotype appeared a few times. The rearrangement joins TRBV7-2 to TRBJ2-3; D is unclear. V dropped 5 bases and J dropped 2 bases, with 11 bases sitting between them. From germline, CDR1 is SGHTA and CDR2 FQGNSA. CDR3 length equals 14 residues. CDR3 amino acids: CASSRETTTDTQYF. Here the CDR3 DNA reads TGTGCCAGCAGCCGCGAAACGACCACAGATACGCAGTATTTT.

The genes are TRBV7-9 and TRBJ2-5, with 8 positions matching TRBD2. The V segment lost 0 bases and the J segment 5 bases; nucleotides outside the gene matches: 5. The CDR3 covers 15 residues. Germline CDR1 is SEHNR and CDR2 is FQNEAQ (reference sequence). CDR3 sequence reads: CASSLATGGRETQYF. CDR3 in DNA: TGTGCCAGCAGCTTAGCCACGGGGGGGCGGGAGACCCAGTACTTC.

This clonotype was observed a handful of times. J is TRBJ2-6 and V is TRBV28; possible D gene TRBD1, 6 bases. V lost 6 bases to trimming and J lost 0 bases, with 9 bases between them. The CDR3 is 15 amino acids. Germline V gene lookup returns CDR1 MDHEN and CDR2 SYDVKM. CDR3: CASRGHLSGANVLTF. DNA of the CDR3: TGTGCCAGCAGGGGACACCTCTCTGGGGCCAACGTCCTGACTTTC.

The chain uses TRBV18 and TRBJ2-3; D perhaps matches TRBD2 (5 bases). Trimming removed 5 bases from V and 6 bases from J, with 18 bases in between. The germline V gene has CDR1 KGHSH and CDR2 LQKENI. The CDR3 runs to 15 residues. CDR3 bases: TGTGCCAGCTCAATCGGCGGGCCCGGTAGGGATACGCAGTATTTT. Its protein product is CASSIGGPGRDTQYF.

The chain combines TRBV20-1 with TRBJ1-2, with unresolved D. The CDR3 is 12 amino acids. CDR1 is DFQATT and CDR2 is SNEGSKA in the germline V gene (reference sequence). V shed 6 bases and J shed 2 bases, with 10 bases lying between them. The CDR3 is CSAPWGNYGYTF. CDR3 DNA sequence: TGCAGTGCCCCCTGGGGAAACTATGGCTACACCTTC.

The DNA of the CDR3 is TGTGCCAGCAGCCCGAGGGAAGTCCCCGGGGAGCTGTTTTTT. This translates into CASSPREVPGELFF. The chain links TRBV7-2 to TRBJ2-2, with a weak D call TRBD2 (5 bases). V lost 5 bases and J lost 6, with 13 bases in between. The length of the CDR3 is 14 residues. The germline V gene has CDR1 SGHTA and CDR2 FQGNSA.

This chain joins TRBV12-5 and TRBJ1-1; D is unclear. The CDR3 is 15 residues long. Germline assignment: CDR1 LGHNT and CDR2 FRNRAP. Trimming took off 2 bases at V and 5 bases at J, with 15 bases between the two ends. The CDR3, as DNA: TGTGCTAGTGGTTTGCATCCGGGATATGGGACTGAAGCTTTCTTT. It codes for CASGLHPGYGTEAFF. Combining the CDR3 with reference TRBV12-5 and TRBJ1-1 gives the whole variable domain DARVTQTPRHKVTEMGQEVTMRCQPILGHNTVFWYRQTMMQGLELLAYFRNRAPLDDSGMPKDRFSAEMPDATLATLKIQPSEPRDSAVYFCASGLHPGYGTEAFFGQGTRLTVV.

The chain couples TRBV3-1 to TRBJ1-2; TRBD1 matches at 7 bases. The germline V gene encodes CDR1 LGHDT and CDR2 YNNKEL (reference sequence). CDR3 length: 15 amino acids. J lost 2 bases, V lost 1 base, and 4 bases had no gene match. CDR3 sequence: CASSQAGTENYGYTF. The CDR3 DNA reads as TGTGCCAGCAGCCAAGCCGGGACAGAGAACTATGGCTACACCTTC.

The chain has TRBV19 and TRBJ2-7, with 7 bases matching TRBD1. The V gene end was trimmed by 3 bases and the J gene end by 5 bases; junction bases not matched to a gene: 10. Germline loops: CDR1 LNHDA, CDR2 SQIVND (reference sequence). CDR3 size: 15 residues. In nucleotides, the CDR3 is TGTGCCAGTAGTATCTTAGGCCAGGGACAGAACGAGCAGTACTTC. This translates into CASSILGQGQNEQYF.

The CDR3 here is CASSVGVGRRYEQYF. As DNA, the CDR3 is TGTGCCAGCAGCGTTGGGGTGGGACGGAGGTACGAGCAGTACTTC. The chain joins TRBV9 to TRBJ2-7, with D perhaps matching TRBD1 or TRBD2 (5 bases each). The CDR3 extends over 15 amino acids. V dropped 2 bases and J dropped 4 bases, with 16 bases sitting between them. Germline values: CDR1 SGDLS, CDR2 YYNGEE.

This clonotype was found many times. The chain carries TRBV4-3 and TRBJ2-1; D gene uncertain. This CDR3 region has 15 residues. Germline lookup yields CDR1 LGHNA and CDR2 YSLEER. Trimming removed 1 base at V and 0 bases at J, with 7 bases between. Written as DNA, the CDR3 is TGCGCCAGCAGCCAAGGCACGAGCTCCTACAATGAGCAGTTCTTC. Its protein is CASSQGTSSYNEQFF.

This clonotype was seen a handful of times. The chain has TRBV29-1 and TRBJ2-7; D is uncertain. The CDR3 sequence is 12 residues long. V lost 7 bases to trimming and J lost 0 bases, with 10 bases between them. Germline CDR1 reads SQVTM; CDR2 reads ANQGSEA. The CDR3 region has the DNA TGCAGCGCAAGTCCAAGCTCCTACGAGCAGTACTTC. Translating it yields CSASPSSYEQYF.

A few counts support this clonotype. The chain recombines TRBV7-9 with TRBJ1-1; D gene uncertain. The CDR3 runs to 17 residues. CDR1 and CDR2 from the germline V gene are SEHNR and FQNEAQ (reference sequence). V shed 3 bases and J shed 1 base, with 18 bases lying between them. Here the CDR3 reads CASSFTGRAIWNTEAFF. In DNA, the CDR3 is TGTGCCAGCAGCTTTACCGGACGGGCGATTTGGAACACTGAAGCTTTCTTT.

This clonotype turned up a few times. The chain uses TRBV20-1 and TRBJ2-3; tentatively, D is TRBD2 (6 bases). V was clipped by 5 bases and J by 1 base, with 16 bases between them. Germline V gives CDR1 DFQATT, CDR2 SNEGSKA (reference sequence). This CDR3 comprises 15 residues. The CDR3 nucleotides are TGCAGTGCTGGATCACTAGCCCTGGGCACAGATACGCAGTATTTT. It encodes CSAGSLALGTDTQYF.

The CDR3 sequence is CSVVGRNTDTQYF. In DNA form, the CDR3 reads TGCAGCGTTGTTGGCAGGAACACAGATACGCAGTATTTT. This chain joins TRBV29-1 and TRBJ2-3; D not resolved. V was trimmed by 4 bases and J by 2 bases, leaving 10 bases between them. The CDR3 is 13 amino acids. The V gene's germline CDR1 is SQVTM and CDR2 ANQGSEA.

This clonotype was observed a handful of times. The chain is built from TRBV5-1 and TRBJ2-5; D is unresolved. The CDR3 extends over 13 amino acids. V was cut by 1 base and J by 1 base, with 5 bases left in between. CDR1 is SGHRS and CDR2 is YFSETQ in the germline V gene. CDR3 in amino acids: CASSLLSQETQYF. The CDR3 bases are TGCGCCAGCAGCTTGCTGTCCCAAGAGACCCAGTACTTC.

In this sample, this clonotype turned up a few times. The chain has TRBV7-9 and TRBJ2-7; D may be TRBD2 (7 bases). Germline V gene lookup returns CDR1 SEHNR and CDR2 FQNEAQ (reference sequence). This CDR3 is 14 amino acids long. The germline V and J ends were trimmed by 4 bases and 4 bases, with 14 bases remaining between them. Here the CDR3 reads CASSSAGHKYEQYF. Written as DNA, the CDR3 is TGTGCCAGCAGCTCAGCGGGACACAAATACGAGCAGTACTTC.

This clonotype was observed many times. The rearrangement links TRBV12-3 or TRBV12-4 to TRBJ1-4; D gene ambiguous. V was trimmed by 3 bases and J by 8 bases, leaving 13 bases between them. CDR3 size: 14 residues. CDR3 residues: CASSLTAAQEKLFF. DNA for the CDR3: TGTGCCAGCAGTTTGACCGCCGCGCAGGAAAAACTGTTTTTT.

The chain is built from TRBV6-5 and TRBJ2-3; D unclear. CDR3 length: 15 amino acids. With 2 bases removed from V and 6 bases from J, the gap between germline ends came to 15 bases. CDR1 is MNHEY and CDR2 is SVGAGI in the germline V gene. The DNA of the CDR3 is TGTGCCAGCAGTTACAGATCTGGGTATGGCGATACGCAGTATTTT. This gives the protein CASSYRSGYGDTQYF.

This clonotype appeared a few times. The J gene is TRBJ2-5, the V gene TRBV6-5; D may correspond to TRBD1 or TRBD2 (7 bases each). V shed 7 bases and J shed 7 bases, with 22 bases lying between them. This CDR3 comprises 15 residues. From germline, CDR1 is MNHEY and CDR2 SVGAGI. The CDR3 sequence: CASTAWEGAGGTQYF. CDR3 in DNA: TGTGCCAGCACCGCCTGGGAGGGGGCGGGCGGGACCCAGTACTTC.

This clonotype has only a few counts. J is TRBJ2-4 and V is TRBV6-5; the D gene is possibly TRBD2 (7 bases). CDR1 MNHEY and CDR2 SVGAGI come from the germline V gene. Between the trimmed V and J ends, which lost 2 bases and 8 bases, there was a span of 13 bases. This CDR3 contains 14 residues. CDR3 in DNA: TGTGCCAGCAGTTACGGGGGGGCCCGGGACATTCAGTACTTC. Translating gives CASSYGGARDIQYF.

Only a few counts were recorded for this clonotype. The gene calls are TRBV24-1 and TRBJ2-3, with D perhaps TRBD2 (5 bases). The germline V gene encodes CDR1 KGHDR and CDR2 SFDVKD. CDR3 length: 15 amino acids. V was trimmed by 2 bases and J by 4 bases, leaving 12 bases between them. Here the CDR3 reads CATSDSSDGADTQYF. The CDR3 region has the DNA TGTGCCACCAGTGATTCGTCGGACGGGGCAGATACGCAGTATTTT.

J is TRBJ1-1 and V is TRBV4-3; D not certain. Germline CDR1 LGHNA, CDR2 YSLEER. This CDR3 has 14 amino acids. With 0 bases removed from V and 1 base from J, the gap between germline ends came to 6 bases. Written as DNA, the CDR3 is TGCGCCAGCAGCCAAGATTATCAGAACACTGAAGCTTTCTTT. Translating gives CASSQDYQNTEAFF.